These 30 T cell receptor beta chains came from one sample sequenced in a study of OX40 agonist ivuxolimab in advanced cancers. The protocol was immunoSEQ multiplex PCR, while the TCRdb copy is restricted to in-frame clones and leaves out a portion. Here the sample spans tens of thousands of clones, about 83% being singletons. Sequenced here: CD4+ or CD8+ T cells sorted from blood, sampled in a trial of the OX40 agonist ivuxolimab. The receptor set was obtained from an adult with an advanced solid tumor such as melanoma, head and neck, liver or kidney cancer.

V gene TRBV4-2 combines with J gene TRBJ1-1, with D tentatively TRBD1 (6 bases). The germline CDR1 and CDR2 sequences are LGHNA and YNFKEQ. Trimming left V 4 bases short and J 8 bases short, with 11 bases between. The CDR3 contains 12 residues. This CDR3 reads CASSLTGTEAFF. CDR3 nucleotide sequence: TGTGCCAGCAGCCTAACTGGGACAGAAGCTTTCTTT.

The CDR3 DNA sequence: TGCGCCAGCAGCCAAGATGATGCGGGGGGTTCCTACAATGAGCAGTTCTTC. Translation: CASSQDDAGGSYNEQFF. The chain combines TRBV4-1 with TRBJ2-1; 8 bases align to TRBD2. J lost 1 base, V lost 0 bases, and 5 bases had no gene match. Germline V CDR1 and CDR2: MGHRA, YSYEKL. This CDR3 is 17 amino acids long.

This rearrangement joins TRBV19 to TRBJ2-2; 7 nucleotides match TRBD1. The trim removed 4 bases at V and 4 bases at J, leaving 6 bases unmatched. This CDR3 has 15 amino acids. Germline loops: CDR1 LNHDA, CDR2 SQIVND (reference sequence). Here the CDR3 reads CASSTDRDSTGELFF. CDR3 DNA sequence: TGTGCCAGTAGTACCGACAGGGACAGCACCGGGGAGCTGTTTTTT.

The chain uses TRBV7-9 and TRBJ1-2; 9 bases agree with TRBD1. CDR3 length equals 15 residues. With V trimmed by 4 bases and J by 5 bases, 8 bases remained unmatched. From germline, CDR1 is SEHNR and CDR2 FQNEAQ (reference sequence). The CDR3 sequence is CASSSIQGARYGYTF. CDR3 nucleotides: TGTGCCAGCAGCTCAATACAGGGGGCGCGGTATGGCTACACCTTC.

The chain uses TRBV4-2 and TRBJ2-5, with D possibly TRBD2 on 6 matching bases. Germline values: CDR1 LGHNA, CDR2 YNFKEQ. V dropped 1 base and J dropped 5 bases, with 8 bases sitting between them. CDR3 length: 13 amino acids. The chain's CDR3 is CASSQVLAETQYF. CDR3 sequence (DNA): TGTGCCAGCAGCCAAGTCCTAGCGGAGACCCAGTACTTC.

The chain links TRBV2 to TRBJ1-6; D unclear. The V gene's germline CDR1 is SNHLY and CDR2 FYNNEI. Trimming removed 4 bases at V and 10 bases at J, with 14 bases between. The CDR3 is 14 amino acids. The CDR3 region is CASSVGSFWSPLHF. The CDR3 region has the DNA TGTGCCAGCAGTGTGGGCAGTTTTTGGTCACCCCTCCACTTT.

The gene calls are TRBV5-1 and TRBJ2-1; possibly TRBD2 for D (5 bases). This CDR3 has 14 residues. V was trimmed by 5 bases and J by 12 bases, leaving 21 bases between them. Germline lookup yields CDR1 SGHRS and CDR2 YFSETQ. The CDR3 here is CASSPLRTSSGQFF. For the CDR3, the DNA is TGCGCCAGCAGTCCCCTCAGAACTAGTTCAGGGCAGTTCTTC.

The rearrangement uses TRBV7-9 and TRBJ1-2; tentative D call: TRBD1 (5 bases). The CDR3 has 15 residues. Germline V gives CDR1 SEHNR, CDR2 FQNEAQ (reference sequence). Deletions cut 4 bases from V and 2 bases from J, with 14 bases between. Here the CDR3 DNA reads TGTGCCAGCAGCTACCCGGGGCAGGAGAACTATGGCTACACCTTC. Translation: CASSYPGQENYGYTF.

The chain employs TRBV13 and TRBJ2-2; the match to TRBD2 covers 13 bases. CDR3 length: 18 amino acids. J lost 0 bases, V lost 3 bases, and 4 bases had no gene match. The germline V gene has CDR1 PRHDT and CDR2 FYEKMQ (reference sequence). DNA of the CDR3: TGTGCCAGCAGCTTGGGACTAGCGGGAAACGCGAACACCGGGGAGCTGTTTTTT. This sequence encodes CASSLGLAGNANTGELFF. Combining the CDR3 with reference TRBV13 and TRBJ2-2 gives the whole variable domain AAGVIQSPRHLIKEKRETATLKCYPIPRHDTVYWYQQGPGQDPQFLISFYEKMQSDKGSIPDRFSAQQFSDYHSELNMSSLELGDSALYFCASSLGLAGNANTGELFFGEGSRLTVL.

The chain carries TRBV15 and TRBJ2-2, with 7 nucleotides matching TRBD2. V lost 0 bases to trimming and J lost 3 bases; unmatched junction nucleotides: 4. CDR1 is LNHNV and CDR2 is YYDKDF in the germline V gene (reference sequence). The CDR3 runs to 16 residues. The CDR3 DNA reads TGTGCCACCAGCAGAGATCTACTAGCGCACACCGGGGAGCTGTTTTTT. This translates into CATSRDLLAHTGELFF.

This chain links TRBV6-4 with TRBJ2-1; TRBD2 aligns across 9 bases. The V and J ends lost 4 bases and 1 base, in that order; junction bases with no gene match: 5. Germline CDR1 MRHNA, CDR2 SNTAGT. This CDR3 spans 16 amino acids. The CDR3 DNA follows: TGTGCCAGCAGTGGAGCGGGAGGAAGTTCCTACAATGAGCAGTTCTTC. Amino acid sequence: CASSGAGGSSYNEQFF.

This clone has just a few counts. V usage is TRBV27 and J usage is TRBJ2-7; no clear D gene. Trimming removed 5 bases at V and 10 bases at J, with 12 bases between. This CDR3 has 11 amino acids. CDR1 is MNHEY and CDR2 is SMNVEV in the germline V gene (reference sequence). The CDR3 region is CASSTSREQYF. The CDR3 DNA reads as TGTGCCAGCAGTACCTCTAGGGAACAGTACTTC.

V is TRBV19 and J is TRBJ2-1, with 14 bases that match TRBD2. With V trimmed by 6 bases and J by 7 bases, 5 bases remained unmatched. Germline CDR1 is LNHDA and CDR2 is SQIVND (reference sequence). The CDR3 runs 15 residues. The CDR3 is CASSRTSGGQNEQFF. The CDR3 region has the DNA TGTGCCAGTAGCCGGACTAGCGGGGGGCAGAATGAGCAGTTCTTC.

This clone has a single count. The chain combines TRBV30 with TRBJ1-1; 12 nucleotides align to TRBD1. This CDR3 comprises 15 residues. CDR1 and CDR2 from the germline V gene are GTSNPN and SVGIG (reference sequence). After removal of 2 bases from V and 5 bases from J, the junction contained 6 bases not matched to a gene. This CDR3 is CAWSWDRGRGTEAFF. The CDR3 DNA reads as TGTGCCTGGAGTTGGGACAGGGGGCGAGGGACTGAAGCTTTCTTT.

V gene TRBV6-5 combines with J gene TRBJ2-1, with D tentatively TRBD1 (7 bases). CDR1 is MNHEY, CDR2 SVGAGI, per germline. The germline V and J ends were trimmed by 6 bases and 8 bases, with 14 bases remaining between them. This CDR3 region has 13 residues. The DNA of the CDR3 is TGTGCCAGCAGCCAGGGGGACTGGGATGAGCAGTTCTTC. Amino acid sequence: CASSQGDWDEQFF.

CDR3 protein: CASSIEGGIYEQYF. For the CDR3, the DNA is TGTGCCAGTAGTATAGAGGGGGGAATCTACGAGCAGTACTTC. J is TRBJ2-7 and V is TRBV19; D possibly corresponds to TRBD2 (6 bases). The V and J ends lost 0 bases and 3 bases respectively, with 9 bases between them. CDR1 and CDR2 from the germline V gene are LNHDA and SQIVND (reference sequence). The CDR3 is made up of 14 amino acids.

The V call is TRBV7-9, the J call TRBJ1-3; D is possibly TRBD1 (6 bases). Germline loops: CDR1 SEHNR, CDR2 FQNEAQ (reference sequence). CDR3 length: 17 amino acids. The germline V and J ends were trimmed by 5 bases and 3 bases, with 20 bases remaining between them. Here the CDR3 DNA reads TGTGCCAGCAGCCGCGGGTGGCAGGGGAGGAGTGGAAACACCATATATTTT. It encodes CASSRGWQGRSGNTIYF. Using reference TRBV7-9 and TRBJ1-3 for the parts outside the CDR3, the full variable domain is DTGVSQNPRHKITKRGQNVTFRCDPISEHNRLYWYRQTLGQGPEFLTYFQNEAQLEKSRLLSDRFSAERPKGSFSTLEIQRTEQGDSAMYLCASSRGWQGRSGNTIYFGEGSWLTVV.

The chain links TRBV18 to TRBJ2-7; TRBD1 aligns across 8 bases. Germline V gives CDR1 KGHSH, CDR2 LQKENI. The V segment lost 3 bases and the J segment 0 bases; nucleotides outside the gene matches: 1. The CDR3 spans 14 residues. The CDR3 loop reads CASSPDRGSYEQYF. The CDR3 DNA reads as TGTGCCAGCTCACCCGACAGGGGCTCCTACGAGCAGTACTTC.

The chain uses TRBV9 and TRBJ2-3, with D possibly matching TRBD1 (6 bases). V was cut by 0 bases and J by 7 bases, with 12 bases left in between. The germline CDR1 and CDR2 sequences are SGDLS and YYNGEE. CDR3 length: 14 residues. Here the CDR3 DNA reads TGTGCCAGCAGCGTAGAAGGGACATTTCATACGCAGTATTTT. Translated: CASSVEGTFHTQYF.

This clone was seen only once. The J gene is TRBJ2-1, the V gene TRBV5-1, with 9 positions matching TRBD1. The length of the CDR3 is 15 residues. Trimming cost V 5 bases and J 10 bases; bases outside gene matches: 13. CDR1 is SGHRS and CDR2 is YFSETQ in the germline V gene. CDR3 bases: TGCGCCAGCAGTTCCCGGGACAGGGCCGTCGGCGAGCAGTTCTTC. It specifies CASSSRDRAVGEQFF. Supplemented by reference TRBV5-1 and TRBJ2-1, the full variable domain reads KAGVTQTPRYLIKTRGQQVTLSCSPISGHRSVSWYQQTPGQGLQFLFEYFSETQRNKGNFPGRFSGRQFSNSRSEMNVSTLELGDSALYLCASSSRDRAVGEQFFGPGTRLTVL.

The V call is TRBV5-6, the J call TRBJ1-2; no clear D gene. The CDR3 runs 12 residues. Germline values: CDR1 SGHDT, CDR2 YYEEEE. V was pared by 4 bases and J by 5 bases, with 9 bases between. CDR3 nucleotide sequence: TGTGCCAGCAGCCCGGCAGGATATGGCTACACCTTC. Its protein is CASSPAGYGYTF.

The genes are TRBV6-6 and TRBJ2-7; TRBD2 might be the D (7 bases). Germline CDR1 MNHNY, CDR2 SVGAGI (reference sequence). The CDR3 extends over 14 amino acids. The germline V and J ends were trimmed by 4 bases and 3 bases, with 13 bases remaining between them. The CDR3 DNA reads TGTGCCAGCAGTTTGAGAGGGGGGGACTACGAGCAGTACTTC. Its protein is CASSLRGGDYEQYF.

The V call is TRBV9, the J call TRBJ2-1; unclear D gene. The V gene's germline CDR1 is SGDLS and CDR2 YYNGEE. Trimming removed 4 bases from V and 0 bases from J, with 11 bases in between. The CDR3 consists of 15 residues. CDR3 nucleotide sequence: TGTGCCAGCAGCAGAGACGGAAGCTCCTACAATGAGCAGTTCTTC. Protein: CASSRDGSSYNEQFF.

The chain uses TRBV19 and TRBJ2-7, with TRBD1 identical over 10 bases. Germline V gives CDR1 LNHDA, CDR2 SQIVND (reference sequence). With 5 bases clipped from V and 4 bases from J, the junction kept 5 bases outside the gene matches. The CDR3 has 14 residues. The CDR3 here is CASSPGTGDYEQYF. The CDR3 nucleotides read TGTGCCAGTAGTCCCGGGACAGGGGATTACGAGCAGTACTTC. The full variable domain, its missing parts supplied by reference TRBV19 and TRBJ2-7, is DGGITQSPKYLFRKEGQNVTLSCEQNLNHDAMYWYRQDPGQGLRLIYYSQIVNDFQKGDIAEGYSVSREKKESFPLTVTSAQKNPTAFYLCASSPGTGDYEQYFGPGTRLTVT.

The rearrangement uses TRBV5-8 and TRBJ1-2; possibly TRBD1 for D (5 bases). This CDR3 region has 15 residues. Germline CDR1 reads SGHTS; CDR2 reads YDEGEE. Trimming pared 4 bases from V and 0 bases from J, leaving 13 bases between. The CDR3 sequence is CASSLRGEANYGYTF. In DNA form, the CDR3 reads TGTGCCAGCAGCCTCCGGGGGGAGGCTAACTATGGCTACACCTTC. The full variable domain, completed using reference TRBV5-8 and TRBJ1-2, is EAGVTQSPTHLIKTRGQQATLRCSPISGHTSVYWYQQALGLGLQFLLWYDEGEERNRGNFPPRFSGRQFPNYSSELNVNALELEDSALYLCASSLRGEANYGYTFGSGTRLTVV.

This clone was seen a few times. This rearrangement joins TRBV19 to TRBJ1-1; a possible D gene is TRBD1 (5 bases). The V end was cut by 5 bases, the J end by 4 bases, with 8 bases between. CDR3 length: 12 amino acids. In germline, CDR1 is LNHDA, CDR2 SQIVND (reference sequence). The CDR3 nucleotides are TGTGCCAGTAGTTTGGGACTCACTGAAGCTTTCTTT. Its translation is CASSLGLTEAFF.

This clone is classed as medium-sized. The same CDR3 also results from other DNA sequences found in this sample. Written as DNA, the CDR3 is TGTGCCAGCAGTTACTCTGGGGAAACGGGAGGCTACACCTTC. Translation: CASSYSGETGGYTF. V and J are TRBV6-5 and TRBJ1-2, with D unclear. Germline values: CDR1 MNHEY, CDR2 SVGAGI. The CDR3 is 14 amino acids. The ends were cut back, 0 bases at V and 8 bases at J, with 13 bases in the middle.

The chain combines TRBV12-2 with TRBJ1-2. TRBV12-2 is tagged as a pseudogene. This CDR3 comprises 15 residues. CDR3 nucleotide sequence: TGTGCAAGTCGCACCTCCGGGGGGCCGTTCTATGGCTACACCTTC. Protein: CASRTSGGPFYGYTF.

This clone was found once. In nucleotides, the CDR3 is TGTGCCAGCAGCTTCCTCGGGACTAGCGACCAAGAGACCCAGTACTTC. This gives the protein CASSFLGTSDQETQYF. The chain carries TRBV13 and TRBJ2-5, with 10 bases identical to TRBD2. Germline assignment: CDR1 PRHDT and CDR2 FYEKMQ (reference sequence). The CDR3 runs to 16 residues. V shed 3 bases, J shed 0 bases, and the junction held 4 bases outside the gene matches.

The V call is TRBV5-6, the J call TRBJ2-5, with D possibly being TRBD2 (5 bases). V was shortened by 5 bases and J by 9 bases, with 14 bases between the two germline ends. CDR1 is SGHDT, CDR2 YYEEEE, per germline. The CDR3 sequence is 12 residues long. The CDR3 coding sequence is TGTGCCAGCAGTTTTGTCCCCGGGGCCCAGTACTTC. It encodes CASSFVPGAQYF.